The TCR beta chain described here comes from a study of neoadjuvant anti-PD-1 for oral cavity cancer. V was clipped by 5 bases and J by 0 bases; unmatched bases: 20. Germline CDR1 GTSNPN, CDR2 SVGIG (reference sequence). There are 21 residues in the CDR3. Clones were sequenced by immunoSEQ multiplex PCR, and TCRdb holds only the in-frame ones, with some missing. The data contain tens of thousands of clones, under 30% of them singletons. As for time point: after neoadjuvant nivolumab, at surgical resection. This TCR was recovered from a person aged 35-80 years with oral cavity squamous cell carcinoma. V and J are TRBV30 and TRBJ1-6; 9 bases match TRBD1. Specimen: tumor tissue, collected after nivolumab (anti-PD-1) treatment. DNA of the CDR3: TGTGCCTGGGCCCGGGCCGGAAACAGGGGGCGAGCCCTCTCCTATAATTCACCCCTCCACTTT. Protein product: CAWARAGNRGRALSYNSPLHF.